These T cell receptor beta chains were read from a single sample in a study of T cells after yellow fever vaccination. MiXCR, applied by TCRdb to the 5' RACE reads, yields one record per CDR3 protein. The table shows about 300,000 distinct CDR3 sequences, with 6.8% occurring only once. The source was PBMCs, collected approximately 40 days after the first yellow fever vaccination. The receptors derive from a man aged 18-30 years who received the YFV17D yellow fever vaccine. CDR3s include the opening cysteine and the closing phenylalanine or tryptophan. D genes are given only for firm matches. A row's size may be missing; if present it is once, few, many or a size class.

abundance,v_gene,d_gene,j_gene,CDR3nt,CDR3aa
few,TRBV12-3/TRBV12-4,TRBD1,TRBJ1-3,TGTGCCAGCAGTTTACCACAGGGGAGAAACACCATATATTTT,CASSLPQGRNTIYF
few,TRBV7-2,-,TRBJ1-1,TGTGCCAGCAGCTTAGTGTCGACGAACACTGAAGCTTTCTTT,CASSLVSTNTEAFF
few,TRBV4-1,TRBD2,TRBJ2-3,TGCGCCAGCAGCCCTCACGGTACTAGCGGCTTCACAGATACGCAGTATTTT,CASSPHGTSGFTDTQYF
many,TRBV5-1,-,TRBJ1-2,TGCGCCAGCGGCCCCGGAGGCCTGCCGGGCGGCTACACCTTC,CASGPGGLPGGYTF
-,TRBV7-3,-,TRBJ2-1,TGTGCCAGCAGCCCCGAATATTCCAATGAGCAGTTCTTC,CASSPEYSNEQFF
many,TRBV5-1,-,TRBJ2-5,TGCGCCAGCAGCTTCGCACAGGGTCAGAGAGAGACCCAGTACTTC,CASSFAQGQRETQYF
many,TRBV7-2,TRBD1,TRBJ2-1,TGTGCCAGCAGCTCGGGACAGGGCCCTAACAATGAGCAGTTCTTC,CASSSGQGPNNEQFF
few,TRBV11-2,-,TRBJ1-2,TGTGCCAGCAGCTCCTTACGCAGGGGAAGGGGCTATGGCTACACCTTC,CASSSLRRGRGYGYTF
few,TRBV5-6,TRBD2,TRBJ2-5,TGTGCCAGCAGCTTGAGCGGGGGCTTGGAGACCCAGTACTTC,CASSLSGGLETQYF
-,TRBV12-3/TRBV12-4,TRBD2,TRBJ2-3,TGTGCCAGCAGTACGACGGGGGGGGTCACAGATACGCAGTATTTT,CASSTTGGVTDTQYF
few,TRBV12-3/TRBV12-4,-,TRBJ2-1,TGTGCCAGCAGTTTCCCACTGATCTTC,CASSFPLIF
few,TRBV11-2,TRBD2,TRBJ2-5,TGTGCCAGCAGCTTCGCGGGGGGGCAGGAGACCCAGTACTTC,CASSFAGGQETQYF
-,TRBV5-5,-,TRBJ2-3,TGTGCCAGCAGCTTGGGCAGGCGAAGCACAGATACGCAGTATTTT,CASSLGRRSTDTQYF
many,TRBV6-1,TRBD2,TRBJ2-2,TGTGCCAGCAGTCCTAGCGGGGGGGCCTTTAACACCGGGGAGCTGTTTTTT,CASSPSGGAFNTGELFF
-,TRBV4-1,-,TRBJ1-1,TGCGCCAGCAGCCAAGCTGCAGGGTTAATAAACACTGAAGCTTTCTTT,CASSQAAGLINTEAFF
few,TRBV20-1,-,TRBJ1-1,TGCAGTGCTAGAGAGCAGACCAGGAACACTGAAGCTTTCTTT,CSAREQTRNTEAFF
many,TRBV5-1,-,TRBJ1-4,TGCGCCAGCACCCGCCGACTAGCAACTAATGAAAAACTGTTTTTT,CASTRRLATNEKLFF
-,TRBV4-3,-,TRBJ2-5,TGCGCCAGCAGCCAAGATATCGACGATCAAGAGACCCAGTACTTC,CASSQDIDDQETQYF
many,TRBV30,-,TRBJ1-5,TGTGCCTGGAGTGTCGGGCACGGCCATCAGCCCCAGCATTTT,CAWSVGHGHQPQHF
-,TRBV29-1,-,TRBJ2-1,TGCAGCGTTTTTGAGCGTTTGTGGGGGCAAGAGCAGTTCTTC,CSVFERLWGQEQFF
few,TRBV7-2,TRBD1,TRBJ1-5,TGTGCCAGCAGCGAGCGACAGGGGATTACTCAGCCCCAGCATTTT,CASSERQGITQPQHF
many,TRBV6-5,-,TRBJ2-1,TGTGCCAGCAGTTACCGTGTGGTGGGTAGCAATGAGCAGTTCTTC,CASSYRVVGSNEQFF
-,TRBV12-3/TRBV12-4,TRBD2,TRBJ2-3,TGTGCCAGCACTAACAGGTCGGGGGGGACAGATACGCAGTATTTT,CASTNRSGGTDTQYF
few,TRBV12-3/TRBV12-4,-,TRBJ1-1,TGTGCCAGCACCTCCCGCGGGGGGATGAACACTGAAGCTTTCTTT,CASTSRGGMNTEAFF
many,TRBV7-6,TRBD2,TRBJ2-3,TGTGCCAGCAGCTTCCTATTGACTAGCGGGGGGGGTCCGGATACGCAGTATTTT,CASSFLLTSGGGPDTQYF
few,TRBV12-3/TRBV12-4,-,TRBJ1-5,TGTGCCAGCAGATTATCGGGTTTGGATCAGCCCCAGCATTTT,CASRLSGLDQPQHF
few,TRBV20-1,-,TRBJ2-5,TGCAGTGCTAGAGATCTTTCGGCGGCGTACCAAGAGACCCAGTACTTC,CSARDLSAAYQETQYF
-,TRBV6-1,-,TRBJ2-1,TGTGCCAGCATTCAAACCGCGAGGGGGGTGGCCGGCAATGAGCAGTTCTTC,CASIQTARGVAGNEQFF
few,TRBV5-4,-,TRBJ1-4,TGTGCCAGCAGCTTGGGACAGATTAATGAAAAACTGTTTTTT,CASSLGQINEKLFF
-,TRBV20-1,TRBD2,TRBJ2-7,TGCAGTGCTAGGGGGGGACTAGCGTCCTCCTACGAGCAGTACTTC,CSARGGLASSYEQYF
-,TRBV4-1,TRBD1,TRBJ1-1,TGCGCCAGCAGCCAGGTGAACAGGGGGGCCACTGAAGCTTTCTTT,CASSQVNRGATEAFF
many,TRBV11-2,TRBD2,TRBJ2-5,TGTGCCAGCAGCTTAGGGTTAGGGGCTAGCGGGGGTATGGCCCAGTACTTC,CASSLGLGASGGMAQYF
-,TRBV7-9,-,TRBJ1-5,TGTGCCAGCAGCTTAGCTATGGATCAGCCCCAGCATTTT,CASSLAMDQPQHF
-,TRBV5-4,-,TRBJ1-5,TGTGCCAGCAGTTTCCAACTGGGACATCTTCCGCACAATCAGCCCCAGCATTTT,CASSFQLGHLPHNQPQHF
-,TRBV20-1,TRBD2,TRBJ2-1,TGCAGTGCTAGCCCTAGCGGGGGGGCATTAATTGACAATGAGCAGTTCTTC,CSASPSGGALIDNEQFF
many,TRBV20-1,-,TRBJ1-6,TGCAGTGCTAGTCCCGGGGGCGGCGGTTCACCCCTCCACTTT,CSASPGGGGSPLHF
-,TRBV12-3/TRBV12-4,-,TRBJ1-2,TGTGCCAGCAGTTTTTCAGGGGATGGCTACACCTTC,CASSFSGDGYTF
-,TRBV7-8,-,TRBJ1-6,TGTGCCAGCAGCTTAGAAAGGCCTCTCGAATATTCACCCCTCCACTTT,CASSLERPLEYSPLHF
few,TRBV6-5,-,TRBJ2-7,TGTGCCAGCAGTTACGAGAGTGGGCGGTCAGGCAGGGTGAAATACGAGCAGTACTTC,CASSYESGRSGRVKYEQYF
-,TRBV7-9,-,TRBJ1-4,TGTGCCAGCAGCTTAAGCACGGACCCTGAAAAACTGTTTTTT,CASSLSTDPEKLFF
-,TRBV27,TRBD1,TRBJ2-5,TGTGCCAGCAGTTTAAAGTCTTGGACAGGGGGGGAGACCCAGTACTTC,CASSLKSWTGGETQYF